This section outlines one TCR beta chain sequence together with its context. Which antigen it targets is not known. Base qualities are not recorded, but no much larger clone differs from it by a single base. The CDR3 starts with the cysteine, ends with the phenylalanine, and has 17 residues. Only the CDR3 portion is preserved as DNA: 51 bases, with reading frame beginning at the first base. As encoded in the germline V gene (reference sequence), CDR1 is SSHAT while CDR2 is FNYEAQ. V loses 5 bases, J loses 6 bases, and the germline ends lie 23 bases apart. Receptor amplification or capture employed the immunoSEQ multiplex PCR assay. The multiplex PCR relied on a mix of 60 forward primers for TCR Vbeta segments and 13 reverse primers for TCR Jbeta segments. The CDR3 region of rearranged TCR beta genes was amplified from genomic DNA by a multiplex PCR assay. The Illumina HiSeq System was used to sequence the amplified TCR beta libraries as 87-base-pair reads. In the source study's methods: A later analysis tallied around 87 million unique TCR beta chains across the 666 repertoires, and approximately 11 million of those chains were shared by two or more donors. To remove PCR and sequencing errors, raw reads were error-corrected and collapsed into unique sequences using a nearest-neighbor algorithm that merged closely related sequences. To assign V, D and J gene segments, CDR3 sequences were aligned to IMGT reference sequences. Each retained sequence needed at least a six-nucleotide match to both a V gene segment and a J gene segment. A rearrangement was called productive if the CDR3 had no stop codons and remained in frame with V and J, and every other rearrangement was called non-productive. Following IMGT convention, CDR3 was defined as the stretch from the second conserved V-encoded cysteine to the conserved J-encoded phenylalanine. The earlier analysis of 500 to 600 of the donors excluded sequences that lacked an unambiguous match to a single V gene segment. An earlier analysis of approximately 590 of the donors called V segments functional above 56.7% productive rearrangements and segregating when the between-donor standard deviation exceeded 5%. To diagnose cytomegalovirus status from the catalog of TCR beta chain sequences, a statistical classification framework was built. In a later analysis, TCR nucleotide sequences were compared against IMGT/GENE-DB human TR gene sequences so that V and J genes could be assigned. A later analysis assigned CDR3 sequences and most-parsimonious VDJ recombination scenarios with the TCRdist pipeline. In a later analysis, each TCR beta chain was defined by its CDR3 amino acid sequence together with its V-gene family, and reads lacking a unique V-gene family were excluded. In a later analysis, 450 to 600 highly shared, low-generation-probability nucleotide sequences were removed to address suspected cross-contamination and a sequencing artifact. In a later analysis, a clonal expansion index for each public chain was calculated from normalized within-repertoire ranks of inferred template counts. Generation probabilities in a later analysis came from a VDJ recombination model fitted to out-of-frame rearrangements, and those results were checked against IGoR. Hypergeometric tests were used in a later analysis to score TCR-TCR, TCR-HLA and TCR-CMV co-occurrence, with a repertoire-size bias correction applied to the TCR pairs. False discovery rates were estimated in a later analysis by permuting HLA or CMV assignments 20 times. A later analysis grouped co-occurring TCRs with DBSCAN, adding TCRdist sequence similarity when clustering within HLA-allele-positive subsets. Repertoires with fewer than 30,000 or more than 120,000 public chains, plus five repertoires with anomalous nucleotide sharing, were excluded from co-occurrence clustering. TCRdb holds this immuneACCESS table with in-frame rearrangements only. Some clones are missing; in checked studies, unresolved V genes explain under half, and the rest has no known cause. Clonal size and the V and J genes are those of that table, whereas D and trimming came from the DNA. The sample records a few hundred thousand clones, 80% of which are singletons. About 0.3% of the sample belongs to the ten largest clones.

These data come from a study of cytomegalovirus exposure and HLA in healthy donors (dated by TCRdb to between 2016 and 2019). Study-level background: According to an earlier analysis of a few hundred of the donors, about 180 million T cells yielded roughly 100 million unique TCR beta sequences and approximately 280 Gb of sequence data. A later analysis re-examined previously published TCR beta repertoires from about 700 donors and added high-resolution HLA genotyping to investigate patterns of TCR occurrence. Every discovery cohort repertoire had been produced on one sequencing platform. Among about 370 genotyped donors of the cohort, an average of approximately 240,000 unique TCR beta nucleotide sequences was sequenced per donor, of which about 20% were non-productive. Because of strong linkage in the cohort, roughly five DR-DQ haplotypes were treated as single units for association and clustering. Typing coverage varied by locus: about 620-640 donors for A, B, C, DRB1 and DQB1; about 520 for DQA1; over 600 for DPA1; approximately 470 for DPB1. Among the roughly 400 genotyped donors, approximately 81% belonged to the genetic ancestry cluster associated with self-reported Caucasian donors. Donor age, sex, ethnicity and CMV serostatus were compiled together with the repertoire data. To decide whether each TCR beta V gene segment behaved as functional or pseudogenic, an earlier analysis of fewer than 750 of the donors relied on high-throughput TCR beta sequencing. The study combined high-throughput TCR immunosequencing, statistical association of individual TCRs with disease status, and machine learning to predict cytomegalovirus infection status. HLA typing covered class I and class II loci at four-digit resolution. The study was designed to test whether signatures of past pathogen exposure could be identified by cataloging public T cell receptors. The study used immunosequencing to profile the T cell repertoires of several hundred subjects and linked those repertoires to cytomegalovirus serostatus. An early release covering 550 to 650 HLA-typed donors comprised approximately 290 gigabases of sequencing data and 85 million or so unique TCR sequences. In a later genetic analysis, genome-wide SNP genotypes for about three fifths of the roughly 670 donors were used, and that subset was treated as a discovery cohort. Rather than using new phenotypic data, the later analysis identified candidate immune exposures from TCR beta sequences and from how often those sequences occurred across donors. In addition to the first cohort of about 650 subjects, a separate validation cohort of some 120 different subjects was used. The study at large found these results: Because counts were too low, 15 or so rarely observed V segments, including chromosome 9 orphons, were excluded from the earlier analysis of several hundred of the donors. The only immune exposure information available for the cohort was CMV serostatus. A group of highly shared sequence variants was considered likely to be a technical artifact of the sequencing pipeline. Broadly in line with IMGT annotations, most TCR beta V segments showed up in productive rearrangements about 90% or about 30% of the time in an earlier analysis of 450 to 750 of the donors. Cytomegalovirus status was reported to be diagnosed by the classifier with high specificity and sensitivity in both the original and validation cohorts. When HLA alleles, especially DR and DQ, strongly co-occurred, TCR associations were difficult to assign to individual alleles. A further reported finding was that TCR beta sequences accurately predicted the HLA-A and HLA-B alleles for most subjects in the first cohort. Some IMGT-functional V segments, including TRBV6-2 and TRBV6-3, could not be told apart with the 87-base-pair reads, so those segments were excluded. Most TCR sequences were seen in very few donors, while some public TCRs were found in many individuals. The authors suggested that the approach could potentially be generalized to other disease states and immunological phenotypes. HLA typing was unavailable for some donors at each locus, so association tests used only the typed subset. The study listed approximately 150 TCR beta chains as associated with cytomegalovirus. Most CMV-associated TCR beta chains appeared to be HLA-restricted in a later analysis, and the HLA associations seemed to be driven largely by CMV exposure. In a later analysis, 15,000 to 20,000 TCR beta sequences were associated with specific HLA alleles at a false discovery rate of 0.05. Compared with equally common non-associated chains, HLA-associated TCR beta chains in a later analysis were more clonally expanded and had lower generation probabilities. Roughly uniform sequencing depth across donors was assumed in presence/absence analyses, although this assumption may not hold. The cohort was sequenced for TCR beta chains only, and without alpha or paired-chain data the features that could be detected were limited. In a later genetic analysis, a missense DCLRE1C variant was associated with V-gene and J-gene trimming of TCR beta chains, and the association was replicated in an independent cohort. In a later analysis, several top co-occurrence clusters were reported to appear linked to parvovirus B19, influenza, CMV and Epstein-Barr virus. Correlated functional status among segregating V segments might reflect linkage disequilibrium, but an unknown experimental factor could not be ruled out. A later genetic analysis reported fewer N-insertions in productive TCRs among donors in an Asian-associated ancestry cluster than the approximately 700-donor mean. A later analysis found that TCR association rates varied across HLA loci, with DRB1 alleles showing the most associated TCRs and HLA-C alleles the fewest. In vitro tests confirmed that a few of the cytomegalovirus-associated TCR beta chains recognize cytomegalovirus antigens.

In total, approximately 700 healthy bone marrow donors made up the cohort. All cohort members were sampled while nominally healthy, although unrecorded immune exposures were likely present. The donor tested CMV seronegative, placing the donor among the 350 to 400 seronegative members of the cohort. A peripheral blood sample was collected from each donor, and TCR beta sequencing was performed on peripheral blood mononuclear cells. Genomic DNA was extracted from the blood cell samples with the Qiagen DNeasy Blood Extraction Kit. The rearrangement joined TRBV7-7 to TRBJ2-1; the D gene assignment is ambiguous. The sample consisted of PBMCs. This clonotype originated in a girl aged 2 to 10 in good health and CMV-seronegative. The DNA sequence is TGTGCCAGCAGCCCTACAGTGGCCCACCAACCCTCCAATGAGCAGTTCTTC. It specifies CASSPTVAHQPSNEQFF.